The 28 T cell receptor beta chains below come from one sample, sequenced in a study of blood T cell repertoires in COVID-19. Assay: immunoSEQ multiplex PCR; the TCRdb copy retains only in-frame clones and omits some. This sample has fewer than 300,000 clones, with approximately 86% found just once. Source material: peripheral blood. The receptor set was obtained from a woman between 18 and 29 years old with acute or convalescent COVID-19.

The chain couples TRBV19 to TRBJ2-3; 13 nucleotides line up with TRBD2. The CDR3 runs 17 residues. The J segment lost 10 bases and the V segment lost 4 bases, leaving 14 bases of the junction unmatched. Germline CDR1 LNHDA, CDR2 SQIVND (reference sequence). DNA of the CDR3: TGTGCCAGTAGTACCCCCGGACTAGCGGGAGTAAAACGGGCGCAGTATTTT. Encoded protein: CASSTPGLAGVKRAQYF.

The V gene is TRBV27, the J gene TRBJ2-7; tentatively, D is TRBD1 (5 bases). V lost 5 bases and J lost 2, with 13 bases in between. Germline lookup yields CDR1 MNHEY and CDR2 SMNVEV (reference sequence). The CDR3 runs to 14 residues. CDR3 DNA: TGTGCCAGCAGTCGCCGACAGAGTGCCTACGAGCAGTACTTC. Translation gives CASSRRQSAYEQYF.

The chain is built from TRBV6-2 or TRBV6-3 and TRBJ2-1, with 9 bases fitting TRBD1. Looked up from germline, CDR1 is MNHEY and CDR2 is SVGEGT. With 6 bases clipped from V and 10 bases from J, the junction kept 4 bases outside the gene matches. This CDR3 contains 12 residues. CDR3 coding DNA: TGTGCCAGCAGCCCTGACAGGGGGGAGCAGTTCTTC. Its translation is CASSPDRGEQFF.

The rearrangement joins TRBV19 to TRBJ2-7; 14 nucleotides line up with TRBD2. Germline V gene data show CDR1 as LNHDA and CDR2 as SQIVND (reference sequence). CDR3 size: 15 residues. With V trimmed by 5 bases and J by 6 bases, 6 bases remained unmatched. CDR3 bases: TGTGCCAGTAGTGCCGGACTAGCGGGAGGCCCCGAGCAGTACTTC. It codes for CASSAGLAGGPEQYF.

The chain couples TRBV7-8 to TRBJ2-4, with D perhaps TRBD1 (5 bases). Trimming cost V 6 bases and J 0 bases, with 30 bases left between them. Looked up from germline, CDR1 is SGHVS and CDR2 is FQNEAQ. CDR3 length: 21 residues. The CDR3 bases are TGTGCCAGCAGTGATACCAGGGTAGTGGGCAGAAAAAAACTAGCCAAAAACATTCAGTACTTC. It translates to CASSDTRVVGRKKLAKNIQYF.

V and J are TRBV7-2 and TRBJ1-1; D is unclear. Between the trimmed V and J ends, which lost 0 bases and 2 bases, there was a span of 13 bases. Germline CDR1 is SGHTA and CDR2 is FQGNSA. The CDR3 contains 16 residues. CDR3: CASSLASSRINTEAFF. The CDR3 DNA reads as TGTGCCAGCAGCTTAGCGTCGTCCAGGATTAACACTGAAGCTTTCTTT.

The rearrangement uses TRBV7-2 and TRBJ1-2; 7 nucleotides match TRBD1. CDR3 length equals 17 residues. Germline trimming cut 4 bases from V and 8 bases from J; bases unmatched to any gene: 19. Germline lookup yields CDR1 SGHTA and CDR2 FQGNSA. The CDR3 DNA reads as TGTGCCAGCAGCTCCCCACTTCGGACAGGCTCTCGTTGGGGCTACACCTTC. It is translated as CASSSPLRTGSRWGYTF.

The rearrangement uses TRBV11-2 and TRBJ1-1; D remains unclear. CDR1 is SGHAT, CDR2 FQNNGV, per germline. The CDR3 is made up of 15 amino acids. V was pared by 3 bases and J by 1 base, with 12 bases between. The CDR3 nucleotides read TGTGCCAGCAGCTTCCTCGACAAAGGGAACACTGAAGCTTTCTTT. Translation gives CASSFLDKGNTEAFF.

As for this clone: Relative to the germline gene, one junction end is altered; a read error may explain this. CDR3 in DNA: TGTGCTAGCAGCTTATCGGCTAGCGGGATAGGAGAGACCCAGTACTTC. It yields the protein CASSLSASGIGETQYF. V is TRBV7-7 and J is TRBJ2-5, with 9 bases that match TRBD2. Germline values: CDR1 SSHAT, CDR2 FNYEAQ (reference sequence). The CDR3 extends over 16 amino acids.

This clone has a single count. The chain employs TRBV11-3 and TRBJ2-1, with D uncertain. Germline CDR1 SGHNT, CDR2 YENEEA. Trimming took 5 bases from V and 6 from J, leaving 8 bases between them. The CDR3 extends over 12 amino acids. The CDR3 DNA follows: TGTGCCAGCAGCCAGCGCTCCAATGAGCAGTTCTTC. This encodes CASSQRSNEQFF.

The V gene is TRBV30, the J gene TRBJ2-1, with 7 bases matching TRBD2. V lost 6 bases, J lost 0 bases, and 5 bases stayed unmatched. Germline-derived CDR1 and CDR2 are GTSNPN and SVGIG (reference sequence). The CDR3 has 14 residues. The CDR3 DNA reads TGTGCCTGTCAGCGGGGAAGCTCCTACAATGAGCAGTTCTTC. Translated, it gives CACQRGSSYNEQFF.

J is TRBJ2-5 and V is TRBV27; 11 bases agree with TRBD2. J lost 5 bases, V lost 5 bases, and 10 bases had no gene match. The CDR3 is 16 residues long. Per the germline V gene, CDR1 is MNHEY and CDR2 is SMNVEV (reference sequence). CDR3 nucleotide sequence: TGTGCCAGCAGTGCCCTTCTAGCGGGAGGTTGGGAGACCCAGTACTTC. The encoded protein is CASSALLAGGWETQYF.

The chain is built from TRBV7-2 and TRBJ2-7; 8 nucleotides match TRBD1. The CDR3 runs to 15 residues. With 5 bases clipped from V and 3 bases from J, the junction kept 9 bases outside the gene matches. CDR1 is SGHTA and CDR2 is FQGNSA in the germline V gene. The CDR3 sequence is CASSPRGTGIYEQYF. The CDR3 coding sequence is TGTGCCAGCAGCCCGAGGGGGACAGGAATCTACGAGCAGTACTTC. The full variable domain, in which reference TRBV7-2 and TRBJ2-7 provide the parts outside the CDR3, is GAGVSQSPSNKVTEKGKDVELRCDPISGHTALYWYRQSLGQGLEFLIYFQGNSAPDKSGLPSDRFSAERTGGSVSTLTIQRTQQEDSAVYLCASSPRGTGIYEQYFGPGTRLTVT.

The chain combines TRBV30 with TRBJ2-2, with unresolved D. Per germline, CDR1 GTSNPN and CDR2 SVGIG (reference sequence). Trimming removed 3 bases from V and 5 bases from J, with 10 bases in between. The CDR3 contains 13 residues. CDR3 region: CAWSLWATGELFF. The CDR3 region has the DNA TGTGCCTGGAGCCTATGGGCTACCGGGGAGCTGTTTTTT.

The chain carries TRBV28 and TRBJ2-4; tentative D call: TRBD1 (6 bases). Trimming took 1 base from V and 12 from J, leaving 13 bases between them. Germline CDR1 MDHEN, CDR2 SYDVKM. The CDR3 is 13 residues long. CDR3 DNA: TGTGCCAGCAGTTTATCCCCGGACAGAACTCAGTACTTC. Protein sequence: CASSLSPDRTQYF.

The CDR3 nucleotides are TGTGCCAGCAGCTTGGGGCCTACCGGGACAGGGGGATACACTGAAGCTTTCTTT. Translated: CASSLGPTGTGGYTEAFF. The rearrangement links TRBV5-4 to TRBJ1-1, with 11 bases that match TRBD1. Unmatched junction bases numbered 10, after V lost 0 bases and J lost 3 bases. This CDR3 comprises 18 residues. The V gene's germline CDR1 is SGHNT and CDR2 YYREEE (reference sequence).

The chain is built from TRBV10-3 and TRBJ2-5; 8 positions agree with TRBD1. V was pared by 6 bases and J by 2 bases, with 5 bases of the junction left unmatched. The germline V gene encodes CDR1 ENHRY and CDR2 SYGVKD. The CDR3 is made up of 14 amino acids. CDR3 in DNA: TGTGCCATCAGCGTTGGGACAGGACAAGAGACCCAGTACTTC. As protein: CAISVGTGQETQYF.

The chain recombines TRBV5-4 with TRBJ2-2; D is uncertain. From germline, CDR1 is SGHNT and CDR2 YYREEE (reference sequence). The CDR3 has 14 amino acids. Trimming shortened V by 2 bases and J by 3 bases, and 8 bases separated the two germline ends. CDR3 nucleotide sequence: TGTGCCAGCAGCTTCAGTATTGACACCGGGGAGCTGTTTTTT. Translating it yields CASSFSIDTGELFF.

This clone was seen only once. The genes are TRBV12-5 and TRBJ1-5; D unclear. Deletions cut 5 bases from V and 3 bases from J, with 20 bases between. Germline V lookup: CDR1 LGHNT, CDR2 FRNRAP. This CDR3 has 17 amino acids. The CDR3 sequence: CASGPGPRGGTNQPQHF. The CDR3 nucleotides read TGTGCTAGTGGTCCCGGACCCCGGGGAGGAACCAATCAGCCCCAGCATTTT.

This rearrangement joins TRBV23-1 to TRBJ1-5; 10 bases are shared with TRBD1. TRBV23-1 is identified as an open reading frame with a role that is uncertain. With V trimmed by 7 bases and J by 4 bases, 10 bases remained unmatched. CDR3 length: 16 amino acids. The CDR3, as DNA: TGCGCCAGCACCGACAGGGGGCGAGGAGGGAATCAGCCCCAGCATTTT. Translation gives CASTDRGRGGNQPQHF.

CDR3 amino acids: CAIGQTGANEKLFF. CDR3 DNA: TGTGCCATCGGCCAGACAGGGGCTAATGAAAAACTGTTTTTT. The chain has TRBV10-3 and TRBJ1-4; 8 bases agree with TRBD1. V trimming: 8 bases; J trimming: 3 bases; junction bases outside the gene matches: 5. This CDR3 comprises 14 residues. CDR1 is ENHRY and CDR2 is SYGVKD in the germline V gene.

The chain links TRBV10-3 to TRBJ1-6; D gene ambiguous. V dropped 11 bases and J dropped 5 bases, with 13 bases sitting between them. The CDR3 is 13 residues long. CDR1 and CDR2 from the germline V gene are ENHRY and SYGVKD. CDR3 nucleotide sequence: TGTGCCGTCAACGGTGGTAATAATTCACCCCTCCACTTT. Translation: CAVNGGNNSPLHF.

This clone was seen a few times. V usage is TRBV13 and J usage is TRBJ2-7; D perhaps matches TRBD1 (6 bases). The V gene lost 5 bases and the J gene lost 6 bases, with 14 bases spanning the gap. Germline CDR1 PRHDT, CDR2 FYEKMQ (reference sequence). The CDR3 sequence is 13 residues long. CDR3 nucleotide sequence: TGTGCCAGCAGCCCCGGACAGACCGGCGAGCAGTACTTC. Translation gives CASSPGQTGEQYF.

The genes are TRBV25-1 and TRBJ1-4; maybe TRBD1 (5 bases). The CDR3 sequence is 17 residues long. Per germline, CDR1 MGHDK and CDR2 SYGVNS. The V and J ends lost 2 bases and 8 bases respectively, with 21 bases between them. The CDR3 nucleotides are TGTGCCAGCAGTGAACGGGGCGCGGGCGGGGTTTTAGAAAAACTGTTTTTT. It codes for CASSERGAGGVLEKLFF. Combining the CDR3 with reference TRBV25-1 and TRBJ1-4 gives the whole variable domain EADIYQTPRYLVIGTGKKITLECSQTMGHDKMYWYQQDPGMELHLIHYSYGVNSTEKGDLSSESTVSRIRTEHFPLTLESARPSHTSQYLCASSERGAGGVLEKLFFGSGTQLSVL.

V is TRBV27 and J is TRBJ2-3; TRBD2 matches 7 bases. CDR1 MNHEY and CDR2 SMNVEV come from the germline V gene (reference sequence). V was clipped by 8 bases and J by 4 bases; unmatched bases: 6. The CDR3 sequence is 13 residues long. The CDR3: CASWGTISDTQYF. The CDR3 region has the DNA TGTGCCAGCTGGGGGACTATCTCAGATACGCAGTATTTT.

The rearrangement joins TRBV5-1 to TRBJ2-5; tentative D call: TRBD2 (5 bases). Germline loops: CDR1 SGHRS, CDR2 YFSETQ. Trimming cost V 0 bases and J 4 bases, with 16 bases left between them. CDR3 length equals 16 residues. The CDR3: CASSLAMVEGGETQYF. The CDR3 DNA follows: TGCGCCAGCAGCTTGGCTATGGTAGAGGGCGGAGAGACCCAGTACTTC.

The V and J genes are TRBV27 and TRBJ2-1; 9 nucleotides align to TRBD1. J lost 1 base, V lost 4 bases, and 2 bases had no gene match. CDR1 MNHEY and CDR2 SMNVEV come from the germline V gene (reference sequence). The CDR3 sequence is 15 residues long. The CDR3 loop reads CASSYGTGSYNEQFF. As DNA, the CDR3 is TGTGCCAGCAGTTACGGGACAGGGTCCTACAATGAGCAGTTCTTC.

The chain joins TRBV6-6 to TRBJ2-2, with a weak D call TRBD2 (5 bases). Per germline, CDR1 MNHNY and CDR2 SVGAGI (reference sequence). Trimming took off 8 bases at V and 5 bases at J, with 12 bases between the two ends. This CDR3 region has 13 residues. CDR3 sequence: CASASEDTGELFF. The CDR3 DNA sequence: TGTGCCAGCGCCTCGGAGGATACCGGGGAGCTGTTTTTT.